The next 25 T cell receptor beta chains were all read from a single sample in a study of T-cell reconstitution after alpha-beta-depleted transplantation in children. Unique molecular identifiers were incorporated during preparation of the TCRbeta library. TCRdb redid the calling of the PCR reads with MiXCR, one entry per CDR3 protein. The profile shows under 300,000 distinct CDR3 sequences, under 14% of them singletons. Sequenced here: peripheral blood, sampled 180 days after TCRalphabeta/CD19-depleted stem cell transplant. The receptors were sampled from a male patient between 2 and 9 years old who had a stem cell transplant for chronic granulomatous disease, so the T cells may come from the graft donor.

This clonotype was picked up many times. The rearrangement joins TRBV7-9 to TRBJ2-7, with D uncertain. Germline V gene data show CDR1 as SEHNR and CDR2 as FQNEAQ (reference sequence). The length of the CDR3 is 13 residues. The V and J ends lost 4 bases and 6 bases respectively, with 13 bases between them. CDR3 in amino acids: CASSSVIRTEQYF. CDR3 in DNA: TGTGCCAGCAGCTCGGTCATTCGGACCGAGCAGTACTTC.

This clonotype was observed at least ten times. The CDR3 nucleotides read TGCAGTGCTAGTCGACAGCAGGGGGAGACCCAGTACTTC. Its translation: CSASRQQGETQYF. The genes are TRBV20-1 and TRBJ2-5, with D tentatively TRBD1 (6 bases). The CDR3 has 13 residues. V lost 3 bases and J 5 bases, leaving 13 bases between the germline ends. Germline values: CDR1 DFQATT, CDR2 SNEGSKA (reference sequence).

The CDR3 DNA sequence: TGTGCCAGCAGTGACTCCCCAGAACAAAAGGGGCACCAGCCCCAGCATTTT. Residues: CASSDSPEQKGHQPQHF. The chain couples TRBV6-4 to TRBJ1-5; tentative D call: TRBD1 (5 bases). The CDR3 is made up of 17 amino acids. Trimming left V 0 bases short and J 7 bases short, with 19 bases between. Germline values: CDR1 MRHNA, CDR2 SNTAGT.

This clonotype was observed many times. The rearrangement links TRBV28 to TRBJ2-7; D is unclear. The germline CDR1 and CDR2 sequences are MDHEN and SYDVKM. The CDR3 extends over 12 amino acids. V was pared by 5 bases and J by 2 bases, with 7 bases between. The CDR3 DNA sequence: TGTGCCAGCAGTGTACTTCCCTACGAGCAGTACTTC. Its translation is CASSVLPYEQYF.

V gene TRBV6-5 combines with J gene TRBJ2-7; 12 bases align to TRBD2. Per the germline V gene, CDR1 is MNHEY and CDR2 is SVGAGI. The ends lost 6 bases at V and 5 bases at J; junction bases unmatched: 2. The CDR3 is 13 amino acids. The CDR3 coding sequence is TGTGCCAGCAGGCTAGCGGGAGGGAACGAGCAGTACTTC. Its translation: CASRLAGGNEQYF.

This clonotype has at least ten counts. Here the CDR3 reads CASSVGAGQETQYF. The CDR3 coding sequence is TGTGCCAGCAGCGTAGGGGCAGGGCAAGAGACCCAGTACTTC. The chain has TRBV9 and TRBJ2-5; the D gene is possibly TRBD1 (5 bases). Germline V gene sequence: CDR1 SGDLS, CDR2 YYNGEE. V lost 0 bases, J lost 2 bases, and 8 bases lay in between. The CDR3 extends over 14 amino acids.

This clonotype was seen ten or more times. J is TRBJ1-6 and V is TRBV7-3; D is unclear. Per the germline V gene, CDR1 is SGHTA and CDR2 is FQGTGA. Trimming took off 4 bases at V and 14 bases at J, with 15 bases between the two ends. This CDR3 is built from 13 residues. In DNA, the CDR3 is TGTGCCAGCAGCTCCGACACCGGTACCACCCTCCACTTT. It codes for CASSSDTGTTLHF.

The sample holds many counts of this clonotype. V gene TRBV20-1 combines with J gene TRBJ2-5; TRBD2 might be the D (5 bases). The V end lost 1 base, the J end lost 4 bases, and 22 bases lay between the germline ends. This CDR3 has 17 amino acids. Germline CDR1 is DFQATT and CDR2 is SNEGSKA (reference sequence). CDR3 amino acids: CSARGIGGRARRETQYF. The CDR3 region has the DNA TGCAGTGCTAGAGGAATAGGTGGGCGGGCCCGGAGAGAGACCCAGTACTTC.

This clonotype has ten or more counts. V and J are TRBV20-1 and TRBJ2-7, with 8 bases matching TRBD1. The CDR3 totals 13 residues. From germline, CDR1 is DFQATT and CDR2 SNEGSKA (reference sequence). The junction had 7 bases not matched to a gene; V was cut back by 6 bases and J by 3 bases. The DNA for the CDR3 is TGCAGTGCGAAACCGGGACAGGTCTACGAGCAGTACTTC. Protein sequence: CSAKPGQVYEQYF.

At least ten counts were recorded for this clonotype. The chain links TRBV5-1 to TRBJ1-4; no clear D gene. The germline CDR1 and CDR2 sequences are SGHRS and YFSETQ. Between the trimmed V and J ends, which lost 5 bases and 1 base, there was a span of 12 bases. This CDR3 is built from 15 residues. Here the CDR3 DNA reads TGCGCCAGCAGGATCCCTGGTGAAACTAATGAAAAACTGTTTTTT. This gives the protein CASRIPGETNEKLFF.

There are many counts of this clonotype. V gene TRBV4-2 combines with J gene TRBJ2-7; D is ambiguous. Germline V gene data show CDR1 as LGHNA and CDR2 as YNFKEQ. This CDR3 comprises 13 residues. Trimming took 0 bases from V and 8 from J, leaving 11 bases between them. The CDR3 is CASSQDHRPQQYF. In DNA form, the CDR3 reads TGTGCCAGCAGCCAAGATCATCGTCCTCAGCAGTACTTC.

This clonotype was seen repeatedly, ten times or more. The chain combines TRBV10-3 with TRBJ2-5; tentative D call: TRBD1 (6 bases). This CDR3 contains 14 residues. The V gene's germline CDR1 is ENHRY and CDR2 SYGVKD. Trimming removed 2 bases at V and 2 bases at J, with 9 bases between. CDR3 amino acids: CAISERQEQETQYF. As DNA, the CDR3 is TGTGCCATCAGTGAGAGACAGGAGCAAGAGACCCAGTACTTC.

This clonotype has a count of ten or more. The gene calls are TRBV5-1 and TRBJ2-2; D remains ambiguous. CDR1 SGHRS and CDR2 YFSETQ come from the germline V gene. CDR3 length: 13 amino acids. Trimming pared 4 bases from V and 1 base from J, leaving 5 bases between. CDR3 DNA: TGCGCCAGCAGCAATGAGAACACCGGGGAGCTGTTTTTT. Its translation: CASSNENTGELFF. Drawing the rest from reference TRBV5-1 and TRBJ2-2, the complete variable domain is KAGVTQTPRYLIKTRGQQVTLSCSPISGHRSVSWYQQTPGQGLQFLFEYFSETQRNKGNFPGRFSGRQFSNSRSEMNVSTLELGDSALYLCASSNENTGELFFGEGSRLTVL.

This clonotype was picked up many times. V usage is TRBV29-1 and J usage is TRBJ1-1, with D uncertain. Trimming left V 4 bases short and J 2 bases short, with 8 bases between. The length of the CDR3 is 12 residues. From germline, CDR1 is SQVTM and CDR2 ANQGSEA. The CDR3 sequence: CSVVMGNTEAFF. The CDR3, as DNA: TGCAGCGTTGTGATGGGAAACACTGAAGCTTTCTTT.

At least ten counts were recorded for this clonotype. This sequence joins TRBV29-1 and TRBJ2-7, with TRBD2 as a possible D gene (5 bases). The germline V gene has CDR1 SQVTM and CDR2 ANQGSEA. The CDR3 is 12 residues long. Trimming shortened V by 4 bases and J by 7 bases, and 14 bases separated the two germline ends. Written as DNA, the CDR3 is TGCAGCGTTGCGGACGGGGTTGAGGAGCAGTACTTC. Amino acids: CSVADGVEEQYF.

V and J are TRBV12-3 or TRBV12-4 and TRBJ2-5; 12 positions agree with TRBD1. CDR3 length: 17 amino acids. The junction had 12 bases not matched to a gene; V was cut back by 5 bases and J by 5 bases. For the CDR3, the DNA is TGTGCCAGCAGTCCCTCCAAACCGGGACAGGGGGCTGAGACCCAGTACTTC. Amino acid sequence: CASSPSKPGQGAETQYF.

This clonotype was observed many times. A read error may produce the germline difference seen at one junction end. The V call is TRBV5-5, the J call TRBJ2-3, with TRBD2 as a possible D gene (6 bases). In germline, CDR1 is SGHKS, CDR2 YYEKEE (reference sequence). This CDR3 has 15 residues. CDR3 region: CASCLEGWGTDTQYF. CDR3 DNA: TGTGCCAGCTGCTTGGAGGGCTGGGGCACAGATACGCAGTATTTT.

This clonotype was recorded many times. The rearrangement links TRBV7-2 to TRBJ2-7; TRBD1 matches 7 bases. CDR3 length: 14 amino acids. Germline V CDR1 and CDR2: SGHTA, FQGNSA. Trimming cost V 5 bases and J 5 bases; bases outside gene matches: 9. CDR3 region: CASSITGTVHEQYF. As DNA, the CDR3 is TGTGCCAGCAGCATTACCGGGACAGTCCACGAGCAGTACTTC.

This clonotype was counted ten times or more. J is TRBJ2-1 and V is TRBV5-1; 9 bases are a match to TRBD2. Per germline, CDR1 SGHRS and CDR2 YFSETQ. This CDR3 is 15 amino acids long. The junction had 2 bases not matched to a gene; V was cut back by 4 bases and J by 0 bases. As DNA, the CDR3 is TGCGCCAGCAGCCGTAGCGGGAGCTCCTACAATGAGCAGTTCTTC. Translation: CASSRSGSSYNEQFF.

This clonotype has ten or more counts. The chain combines TRBV15 with TRBJ2-6, with 9 bases identical to TRBD1. Per germline, CDR1 LNHNV and CDR2 YYDKDF (reference sequence). CDR3 length: 18 amino acids. With V trimmed by 0 bases and J by 3 bases, 6 bases remained unmatched. For the CDR3, the DNA is TGTGCCACCAGCAGAGAAACAGGGGGCGCAAGTGGGGCCAACGTCCTGACTTTC. Translation: CATSRETGGASGANVLTF.

To note about this clonotype: A read error may be the cause here, since a much bigger clone is one base away. The V call is TRBV11-2, the J call TRBJ2-5; no definite D call. Per germline, CDR1 SGHAT and CDR2 FQNNGV. V lost 6 bases and J 4 bases, leaving 18 bases between the germline ends. There are 15 residues in the CDR3. CDR3 region: CASSPIQRTGETQYF. In DNA form, the CDR3 reads TGTGCCAGCAGTCCAATCCAGAGGACGGGAGAGACCCAGTACTTC.

This clonotype was counted many times. CDR3 bases: TGCAGTGCTAGAGAAATTCCTGGGGGCGACGAGCAGTACTTC. It is translated as CSAREIPGGDEQYF. The chain couples TRBV20-1 to TRBJ2-7; D is possibly TRBD1 (6 bases). V lost 0 bases, J lost 5 bases, and 14 bases lay in between. The germline V gene encodes CDR1 DFQATT and CDR2 SNEGSKA (reference sequence). This CDR3 has 14 residues.

This clonotype has just one count. This could be a read error, since a much larger clone is one nucleotide away. This rearrangement joins TRBV20-1 to TRBJ2-3, with D tentatively TRBD2 (5 bases). The CDR3 totals 13 residues. CDR1 is DFQATT, CDR2 SNEGSKA, per germline (reference sequence). The CDR3 DNA reads TGCAGTGCTATGTCGGACTGGAAGGATACGCAGAATTTT. Residues: CSAMSDWKDTQNF.

This chain connects TRBV28 to TRBJ1-1, with D hard to call. Germline V CDR1 and CDR2: MDHEN, SYDVKM. Trimming removed 3 bases from V and 3 bases from J, with 8 bases in between. The CDR3 has 13 amino acids. The CDR3 protein is CASSFRPDTEAFF. CDR3 nucleotides: TGTGCCAGCAGTTTTCGCCCTGACACTGAAGCTTTCTTT.

The CDR3 region has the DNA TGTGCCAGCAGCTTAGGGGAGTATAATGAAAAACTGTTTTTT. Translation: CASSLGEYNEKLFF. The genes are TRBV7-9 and TRBJ1-4; no definite D call. V lost 1 base to trimming and J lost 4 bases, with 7 bases between them. Germline loops: CDR1 SEHNR, CDR2 FQNEAQ (reference sequence). This CDR3 is 14 amino acids long.